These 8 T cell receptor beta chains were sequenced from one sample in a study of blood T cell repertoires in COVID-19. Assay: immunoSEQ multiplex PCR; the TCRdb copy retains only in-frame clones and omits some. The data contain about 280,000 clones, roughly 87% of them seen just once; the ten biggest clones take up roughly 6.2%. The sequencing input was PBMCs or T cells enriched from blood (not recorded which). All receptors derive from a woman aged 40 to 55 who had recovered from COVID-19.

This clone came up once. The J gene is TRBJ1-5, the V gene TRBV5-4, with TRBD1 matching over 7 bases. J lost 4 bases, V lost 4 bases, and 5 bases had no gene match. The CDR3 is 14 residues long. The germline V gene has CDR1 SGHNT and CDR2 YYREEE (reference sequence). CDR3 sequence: CASSRGTENQPQHF. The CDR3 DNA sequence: TGTGCCAGCAGCAGGGGGACAGAGAATCAGCCCCAGCATTTT.

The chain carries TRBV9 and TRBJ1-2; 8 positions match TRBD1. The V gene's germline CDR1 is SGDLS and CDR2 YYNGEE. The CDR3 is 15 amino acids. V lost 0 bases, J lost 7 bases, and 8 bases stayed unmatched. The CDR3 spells CASSVGLDRVSGYTF. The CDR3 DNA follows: TGTGCCAGCAGCGTAGGGCTGGACAGGGTGTCTGGCTACACCTTC.

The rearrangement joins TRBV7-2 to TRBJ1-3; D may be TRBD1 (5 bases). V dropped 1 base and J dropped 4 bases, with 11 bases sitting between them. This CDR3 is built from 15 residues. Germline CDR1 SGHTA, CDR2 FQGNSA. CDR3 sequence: CASSLVGGVGNTIYF. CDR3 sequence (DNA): TGTGCCAGCAGCTTAGTCGGGGGGGTCGGAAACACCATATATTTT.

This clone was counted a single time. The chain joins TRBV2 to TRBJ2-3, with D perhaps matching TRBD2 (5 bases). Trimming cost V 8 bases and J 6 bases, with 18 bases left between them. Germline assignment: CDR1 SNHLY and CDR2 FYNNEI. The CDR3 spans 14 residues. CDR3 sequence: CASGGWLADDTQYF. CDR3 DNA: TGTGCCAGCGGTGGGTGGCTAGCTGACGATACGCAGTATTTT.

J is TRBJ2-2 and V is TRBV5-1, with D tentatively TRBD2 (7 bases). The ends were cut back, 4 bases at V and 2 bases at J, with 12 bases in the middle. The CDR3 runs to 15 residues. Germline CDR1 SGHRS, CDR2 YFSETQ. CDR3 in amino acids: CASSSGTTNTGELFF. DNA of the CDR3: TGCGCCAGCAGCAGCGGGACAACAAACACCGGGGAGCTGTTTTTT. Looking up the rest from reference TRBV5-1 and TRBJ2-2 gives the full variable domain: KAGVTQTPRYLIKTRGQQVTLSCSPISGHRSVSWYQQTPGQGLQFLFEYFSETQRNKGNFPGRFSGRQFSNSRSEMNVSTLELGDSALYLCASSSGTTNTGELFFGEGSRLTVL.

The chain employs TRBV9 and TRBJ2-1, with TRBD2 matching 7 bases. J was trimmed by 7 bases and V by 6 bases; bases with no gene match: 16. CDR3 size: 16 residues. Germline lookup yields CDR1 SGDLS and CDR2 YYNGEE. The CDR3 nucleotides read TGTGCCAGCAACTCAGCCCCCGGGCGGGAGACGAATGAGCAGTTCTTC. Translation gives CASNSAPGRETNEQFF.

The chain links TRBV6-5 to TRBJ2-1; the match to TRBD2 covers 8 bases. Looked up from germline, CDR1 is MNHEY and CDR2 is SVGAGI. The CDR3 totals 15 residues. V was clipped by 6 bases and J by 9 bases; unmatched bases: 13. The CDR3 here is CASRQGTSGLGEQFF. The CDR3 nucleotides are TGTGCCAGCAGACAAGGGACTAGTGGGTTGGGTGAGCAGTTCTTC.

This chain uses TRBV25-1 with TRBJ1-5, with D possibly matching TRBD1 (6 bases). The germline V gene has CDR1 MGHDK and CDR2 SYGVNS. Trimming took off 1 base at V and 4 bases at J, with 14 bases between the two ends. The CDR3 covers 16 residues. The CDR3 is CASSEFMGAVNQPQHF. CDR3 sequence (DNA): TGTGCCAGCAGTGAATTTATGGGGGCAGTGAATCAGCCCCAGCATTTT.